This is a list of T cell receptor beta chains from one sample in a study of blood T cell repertoires in COVID-19. TCRdb's table, derived via immunoSEQ multiplex PCR, lists solely in-frame clones and lacks some. The sample includes 50,000 or so clones, 90% to 95% of them seen just once. Source material: peripheral blood. These receptors were collected from a woman at least 80 years old with acute or convalescent COVID-19. Both conserved end residues are part of each CDR3. Each record gives: clone size, D gene, J gene, V gene, CDR3 DNA, CDR3 protein. The D gene is left open where the match is weak. Clone sizes are given selectively: once, few, many, or a class where the clone is expanded.

once,NA,TRBJ2-7,TRBV30,TGTGCCTGTAAGATAGGTGCCGGGTTGGGTCAGTCTGAGCAGTACTTC,CACKIGAGLGQSEQYF
NA,TRBD1,TRBJ1-2,TRBV20-1,TGCAGTGCTAGTCCCGGACAGGGGGCTGGGGGCTACACCTTC,CSASPGQGAGGYTF
NA,NA,TRBJ1-2,TRBV7-9,TGTGCCAGCAGCCCCGCGGGATATGGCTACACCTTC,CASSPAGYGYTF
NA,NA,TRBJ2-7,TRBV5-4,TGTGCCAGCAGCTTGGCGCAGGTTAGCTCCTACGAGCAGTACTTC,CASSLAQVSSYEQYF
NA,TRBD2,TRBJ2-1,TRBV24-1,TGTGCCACCAGTGACCTAACGACTAGCCGGGGGGGTGGCAATGAGCAGTTCTTC,CATSDLTTSRGGGNEQFF
NA,NA,TRBJ2-4,TRBV28,TGTGCCAGCAGTTCAGGGGAAATCCTAGCCAAAAACATTCAGTACTTC,CASSSGEILAKNIQYF
NA,NA,TRBJ1-1,TRBV7-2,TGTGCCAGCAATCGTCAGCGGGGGAACACTGAAGCTTTCTTT,CASNRQRGNTEAFF
few,NA,TRBJ1-2,TRBV12-3/TRBV12-4,TGTGCCAGCAGTTTAAGGCCCGTCGGGGGCTACACCTTC,CASSLRPVGGYTF
NA,NA,TRBJ1-5,TRBV10-3,TGTGCCACTCTACAGGGCAGCAATCAGCCCCAGCATTTT,CATLQGSNQPQHF
NA,NA,TRBJ1-2,TRBV4-3,TGCGCCAGCAGCCAAGATCTGGGCTTTATCAGTTTCTGCACCTTC,CASSQDLGFISFCTF
NA,TRBD1,TRBJ2-7,TRBV6-2/TRBV6-3,TGTGCCAGCAGTTACTCGTCCGAAAAAGGACAGGGAGGTTACGAGCAGTACTTC,CASSYSSEKGQGGYEQYF
NA,NA,TRBJ2-3,TRBV3-1/TRBV3-2,TGTGCCAGCAGCCCCTCCCGGACTAGCACAGATACGCAGTATTTT,CASSPSRTSTDTQYF
once,TRBD1,TRBJ1-3,TRBV6-6,TGTGCCAGCAGTTCGGGACAGCTCGGAAACACCATATATTTT,CASSSGQLGNTIYF
NA,NA,TRBJ1-6,TRBV12-3/TRBV12-4,TGTGCCAGCAGTCGGAGGGATTCACCCCTCCACTTT,CASSRRDSPLHF
NA,NA,TRBJ2-1,TRBV9,TGTGCCAGCAGCGTACAGGGTGGATCCTACAATGAGCAGTTCTTC,CASSVQGGSYNEQFF
NA,TRBD2,TRBJ2-3,TRBV4-2,TGTGCCAGCAGCCAACTGCTAGCGGGATCTTCAGATACGCAGTATTTT,CASSQLLAGSSDTQYF
NA,TRBD2,TRBJ2-5,TRBV11-2,TGTGCCAGCAGCTTAGGGACTAGCGGCCAAGAGACCCAGTACTTC,CASSLGTSGQETQYF
NA,NA,TRBJ2-7,TRBV24-1,TGTGCCACCAGTGATAGGGACACCAATTACGAGCAGTACTTC,CATSDRDTNYEQYF
NA,NA,TRBJ1-2,TRBV28,TGTGCCAGCAGTTCTAGCTATGGCTACACCTTC,CASSSSYGYTF
NA,TRBD2,TRBJ2-1,TRBV19,TGTGCCAGTAGTAATGGACTAGCGGGAGTTGACGAGCAGTTCTTC,CASSNGLAGVDEQFF
NA,TRBD2,TRBJ2-7,TRBV19,TGTGCCAGTAGTATCGGGACTAGCGGTGCCTACGAGCAGTACTTC,CASSIGTSGAYEQYF
NA,NA,TRBJ2-4,TRBV19,TGTGCCAGCTTGGGGGGAGTCGGCAAAAACATTCAGTACTTC,CASLGGVGKNIQYF
NA,NA,TRBJ1-1,TRBV7-9,TGTGCCAGCAGTCCCCCCGGGAGACAGAACACTGAAGCTTTCTTT,CASSPPGRQNTEAFF
NA,TRBD1,TRBJ1-5,TRBV4-1,TGCGCCAGCAGCCAGACGGACAGGTCCACTGGGCCCCAGCATTTT,CASSQTDRSTGPQHF
NA,TRBD1,TRBJ2-1,TRBV25-1,TGTGCCAGCCAGGGACAGGACCTCTACAATGAGCAGTTCTTC,CASQGQDLYNEQFF